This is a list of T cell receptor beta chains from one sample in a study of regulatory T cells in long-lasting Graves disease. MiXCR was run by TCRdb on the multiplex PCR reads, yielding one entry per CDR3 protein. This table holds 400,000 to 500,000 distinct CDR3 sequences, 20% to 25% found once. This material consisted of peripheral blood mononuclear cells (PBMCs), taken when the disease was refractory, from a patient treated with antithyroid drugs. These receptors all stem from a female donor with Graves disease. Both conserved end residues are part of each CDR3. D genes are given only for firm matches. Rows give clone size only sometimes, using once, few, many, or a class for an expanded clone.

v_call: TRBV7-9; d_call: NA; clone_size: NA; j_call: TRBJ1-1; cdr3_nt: TGTGCCAGCAGCTCGACTCAACGGGGGAGGAGGAACACTGAAGCTTTCTTT; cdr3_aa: CASSSTQRGRRNTEAFF
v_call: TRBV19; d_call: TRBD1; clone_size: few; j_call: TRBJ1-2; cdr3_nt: TGTGCCAGTAGTATTTTTCACAGGGGAAGCTATGGCTACACCTTC; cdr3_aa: CASSIFHRGSYGYTF
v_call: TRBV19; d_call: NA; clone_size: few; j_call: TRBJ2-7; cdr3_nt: TGTGCCAGTAGTATAGGAGTAAGCGAGCAGCACTTC; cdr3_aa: CASSIGVSEQHF
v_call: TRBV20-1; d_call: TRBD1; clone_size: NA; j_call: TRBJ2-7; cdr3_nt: TGCAGTTGGGCGGAACGACAGGGGTTTGGCTACGAGCAGTACTTC; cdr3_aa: CSWAERQGFGYEQYF
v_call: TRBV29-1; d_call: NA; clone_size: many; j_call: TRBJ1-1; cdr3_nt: TGCAGCGTCGTCCGGGTCCTGGGCACTGAAGCTTTCTTT; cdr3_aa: CSVVRVLGTEAFF
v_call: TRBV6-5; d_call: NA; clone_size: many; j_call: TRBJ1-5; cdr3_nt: TGTGCCAGCAGTTACTATTGGGGGAGCAATCAGCCCCAGCATTTT; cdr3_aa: CASSYYWGSNQPQHF
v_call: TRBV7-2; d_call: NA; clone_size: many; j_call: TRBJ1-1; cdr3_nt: TGTGCCAGCAGCCTCACCTCTCTGATGAACACTGAAGCTTTCTTT; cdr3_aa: CASSLTSLMNTEAFF
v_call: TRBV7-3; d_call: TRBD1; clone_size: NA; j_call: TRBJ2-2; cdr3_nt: TGTGCCAGCACCGCAGGACAGGCGAACACCGGGGAGCTGTTTTTT; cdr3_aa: CASTAGQANTGELFF
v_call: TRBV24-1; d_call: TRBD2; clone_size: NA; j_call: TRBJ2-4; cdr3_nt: TGTGCCACCAGTGCCCTAGGGAATAGCGGGGCCAAAAACATTCAGTACTTC; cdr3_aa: CATSALGNSGAKNIQYF
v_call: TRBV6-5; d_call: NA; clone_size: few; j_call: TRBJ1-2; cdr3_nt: TGTGCCAGCAGTTATCGCCCGGTAGACACCAACTATGGCTACACCTTC; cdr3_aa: CASSYRPVDTNYGYTF
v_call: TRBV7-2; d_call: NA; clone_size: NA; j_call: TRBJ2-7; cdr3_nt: TGTGCCAGCAGCGGTAACAGGGTCGGCGAGCAGTACTTC; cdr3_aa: CASSGNRVGEQYF
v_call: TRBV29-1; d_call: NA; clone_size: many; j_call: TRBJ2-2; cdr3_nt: TGCAGCGTTGACGACACCGGGGAGCTGTTTTTT; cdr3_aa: CSVDDTGELFF